This T cell receptor (beta chain) appears in the sequencing data of a study of cytomegalovirus exposure and HLA in healthy donors. The PCR was carried out with 60 Vbeta primers and 13 Jbeta primers. Measured with immunoSEQ multiplex PCR; TCRdb has only the in-frame clones, and not every one. The sample shows approximately 110,000 clones, roughly 77% of them seen only once. A word on this clone: Its antigen is undetermined.

General study points: It was in a later analysis that TCR association rates were seen to vary by HLA locus, highest for DRB1 and lowest for HLA-C. Earlier analysis yielded a pattern in which most TCR beta V segments were productive about 90% or about 30% of the time.

This CDR3 has 18 residues. Germline lookup yields CDR1 SGHTA and CDR2 FQGTGA. The J segment lost 1 base and the V segment lost 0 bases, leaving 8 bases of the junction unmatched. Sample: PBMCs. The chain carries TRBV7-3 and TRBJ2-3; 9 bases align to TRBD2. This TCR was sampled from a woman aged 25 to 39 in good health and CMV-seronegative. CDR3 bases: TGTGCCAGCAGCTTAACGGCTGGGGGCGGGGGGGGCACAGATACGCAGTATTTT. Translated, it gives CASSLTAGGGGGTDTQYF.